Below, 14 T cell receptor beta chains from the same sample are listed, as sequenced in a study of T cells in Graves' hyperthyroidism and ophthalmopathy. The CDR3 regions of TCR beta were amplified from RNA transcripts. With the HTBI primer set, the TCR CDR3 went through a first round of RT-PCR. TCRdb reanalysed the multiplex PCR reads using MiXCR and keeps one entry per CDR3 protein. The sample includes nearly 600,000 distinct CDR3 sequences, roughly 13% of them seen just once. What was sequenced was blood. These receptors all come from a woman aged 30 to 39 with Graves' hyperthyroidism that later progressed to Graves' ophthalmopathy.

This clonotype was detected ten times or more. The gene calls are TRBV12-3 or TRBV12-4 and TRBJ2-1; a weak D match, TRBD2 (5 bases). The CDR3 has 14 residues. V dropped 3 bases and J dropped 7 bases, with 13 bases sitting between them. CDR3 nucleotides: TGTGCCAGCAGTTTTTCAGTCGGGATGAATGAGCAGTTCTTC. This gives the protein CASSFSVGMNEQFF.

DNA for the CDR3: TGCGCCAGCAGCCAAAGTTGGACTAGCGGGTACCAAGAGACCCAGTACTTC. Encoded protein: CASSQSWTSGYQETQYF. This sequence joins TRBV4-1 and TRBJ2-5; 11 nucleotides agree with TRBD2. The CDR3 runs to 17 residues. The ends lost 2 bases at V and 0 bases at J; junction bases unmatched: 5. Germline V gene sequence: CDR1 MGHRA, CDR2 YSYEKL.

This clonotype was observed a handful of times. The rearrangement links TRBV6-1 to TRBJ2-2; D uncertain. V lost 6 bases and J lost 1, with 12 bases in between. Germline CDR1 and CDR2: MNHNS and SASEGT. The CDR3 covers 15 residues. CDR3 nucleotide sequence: TGTGCCAGCAGAAACGACATGATGAACACCGGGGAGCTGTTTTTT. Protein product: CASRNDMMNTGELFF.

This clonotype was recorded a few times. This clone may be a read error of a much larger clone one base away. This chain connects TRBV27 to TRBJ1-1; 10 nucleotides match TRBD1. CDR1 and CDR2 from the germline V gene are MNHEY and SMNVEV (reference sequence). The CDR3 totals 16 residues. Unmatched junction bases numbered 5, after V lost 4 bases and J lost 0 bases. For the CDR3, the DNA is TGTGCCAGCAGTTCCCCGACAGGGGGCATGAACACTGAAGCTTTCTTT. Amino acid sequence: CASSSPTGGMNTEAFF.

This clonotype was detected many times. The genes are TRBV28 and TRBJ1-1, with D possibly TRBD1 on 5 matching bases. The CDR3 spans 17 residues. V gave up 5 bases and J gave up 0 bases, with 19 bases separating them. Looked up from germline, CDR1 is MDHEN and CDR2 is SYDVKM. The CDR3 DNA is TGTGCCAGCAGTCTCACCCCCAGCGGGGCCGTGAACACTGAAGCTTTCTTT. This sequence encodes CASSLTPSGAVNTEAFF.

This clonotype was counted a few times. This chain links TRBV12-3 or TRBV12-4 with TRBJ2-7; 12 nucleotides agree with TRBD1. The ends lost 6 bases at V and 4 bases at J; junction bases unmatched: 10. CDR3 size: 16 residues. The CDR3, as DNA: TGTGCCAGCAGCTCCAGGTGGGACAGGGGGCCTTACGAGCAGTACTTC. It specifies CASSSRWDRGPYEQYF.

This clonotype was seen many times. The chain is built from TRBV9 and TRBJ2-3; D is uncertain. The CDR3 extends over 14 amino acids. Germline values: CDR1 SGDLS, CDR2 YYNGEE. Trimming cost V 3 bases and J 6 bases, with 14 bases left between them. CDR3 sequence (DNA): TGTGCCAGCAGCGATTCGGCGCAGCACGATACGCAGTATTTT. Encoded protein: CASSDSAQHDTQYF.

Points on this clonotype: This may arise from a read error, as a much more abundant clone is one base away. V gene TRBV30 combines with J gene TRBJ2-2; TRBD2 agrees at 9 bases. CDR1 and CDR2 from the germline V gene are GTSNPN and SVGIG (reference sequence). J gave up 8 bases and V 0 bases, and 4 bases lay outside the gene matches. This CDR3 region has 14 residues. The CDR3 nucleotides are TGTGCCTGGAGTGTGACTAGCGGATGGGGGGAGCTGTTTTTT. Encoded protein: CAWSVTSGWGELFF.

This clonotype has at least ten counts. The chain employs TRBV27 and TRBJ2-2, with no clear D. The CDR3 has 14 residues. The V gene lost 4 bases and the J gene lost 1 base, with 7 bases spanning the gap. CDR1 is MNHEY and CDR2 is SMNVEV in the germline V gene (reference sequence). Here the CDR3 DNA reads TGTGCCAGCAGTTGGGTAGGGAACACCGGGGAGCTGTTTTTT. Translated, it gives CASSWVGNTGELFF.

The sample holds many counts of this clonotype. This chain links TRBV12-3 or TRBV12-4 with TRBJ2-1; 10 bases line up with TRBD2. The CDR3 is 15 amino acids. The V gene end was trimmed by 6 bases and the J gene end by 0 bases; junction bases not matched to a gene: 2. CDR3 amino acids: CASRVAGGSYNEQFF. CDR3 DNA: TGTGCCAGCAGGGTAGCGGGAGGCTCCTACAATGAGCAGTTCTTC.

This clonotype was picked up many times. The CDR3 sequence: CASGARFDQPQHF. The CDR3 region has the DNA TGTGCTAGCGGTGCGAGGTTTGATCAGCCCCAGCATTTT. The gene calls are TRBV12-5 and TRBJ1-5; no clear D. V was cut by 9 bases and J by 5 bases, with 14 bases left in between. The CDR3 covers 13 residues. CDR1 is LGHNT, CDR2 FRNRAP, per germline. The full variable domain, rest sourced from reference TRBV12-5 and TRBJ1-5, is DARVTQTPRHKVTEMGQEVTMRCQPILGHNTVFWYRQTMMQGLELLAYFRNRAPLDDSGMPKDRFSAEMPDATLATLKIQPSEPRDSAVYFCASGARFDQPQHFGDGTRLSIL.

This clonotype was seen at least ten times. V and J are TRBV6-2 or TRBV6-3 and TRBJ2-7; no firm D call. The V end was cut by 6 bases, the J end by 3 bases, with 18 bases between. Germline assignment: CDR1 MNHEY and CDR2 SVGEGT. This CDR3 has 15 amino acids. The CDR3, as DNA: TGTGCCAGCAGGGATCTGAGATCTGCTAACTACGAGCAGTACTTC. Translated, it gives CASRDLRSANYEQYF.

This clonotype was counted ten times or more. The CDR3 DNA sequence: TGTGCCACCAGTGCAACCTATCCGAACACCGGGGAGCTGTTTTTT. Residues: CATSATYPNTGELFF. V is TRBV24-1 and J is TRBJ2-2; D unclear. This CDR3 is built from 15 residues. Per germline, CDR1 KGHDR and CDR2 SFDVKD. V lost 5 bases to trimming and J lost 0 bases, with 9 bases between them.

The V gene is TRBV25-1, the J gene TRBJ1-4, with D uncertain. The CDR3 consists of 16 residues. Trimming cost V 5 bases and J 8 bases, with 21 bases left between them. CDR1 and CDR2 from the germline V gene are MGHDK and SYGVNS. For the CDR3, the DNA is TGTGCCAGCAGTCCCACGAAGGATAGCTCGGGGGAAAAACTGTTTTTT. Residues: CASSPTKDSSGEKLFF.